These T cell receptor beta chains were read from a single sample in a study of blood T cell repertoires in COVID-19. Produced via immunoSEQ multiplex PCR; TCRdb's table is partial and in-frame only. Counted here are about 65,000 clones, over 75% occurring once; the ten biggest clones make up about 16%. The sample comprised peripheral blood. These receptors came from a man older than 75 with acute or convalescent COVID-19. Both conserved end residues are part of each CDR3. The D gene is left open where the match is weak. The size entry is marked missing in some rows and otherwise reads once, few, many or a size class.

J gene: TRBJ2-3
clone size: .
D gene: TRBD2
V gene: TRBV6-1
CDR3 DNA: TGTGCCAGCAGTGAAACTAGCGGGGGGAGGTCAGATACGCAGTATTTT
CDR3 protein: CASSETSGGRSDTQYF

J gene: TRBJ1-5
clone size: .
D gene: .
V gene: TRBV19
CDR3 DNA: TGTGCCAGTAGTATAAAGGCAGGGAGGGTGGGCAATCAGCCCCAGCATTTT
CDR3 protein: CASSIKAGRVGNQPQHF

J gene: TRBJ2-3
clone size: .
D gene: .
V gene: TRBV9
CDR3 DNA: TGTGCCAGCAGCGTACTATCTAGCACAGATACGCAGTATTTT
CDR3 protein: CASSVLSSTDTQYF

J gene: TRBJ1-2
clone size: few
D gene: TRBD1
V gene: TRBV19
CDR3 DNA: TGTGCCAGTAGCAGACAGGGCGTTGACTATGGCTACACCTTC
CDR3 protein: CASSRQGVDYGYTF

J gene: TRBJ1-3
clone size: .
D gene: .
V gene: TRBV18
CDR3 DNA: TGTGCCAGCTCACCACAACCCGGGGAAGCTGGAAACACCATATATTTT
CDR3 protein: CASSPQPGEAGNTIYF

J gene: TRBJ1-5
clone size: .
D gene: .
V gene: TRBV6-2/TRBV6-3
CDR3 DNA: TGTGCCAGCAGTTACTCGGTGGGGGGGTTCAATCAGCCCCAGCATTTT
CDR3 protein: CASSYSVGGFNQPQHF

J gene: TRBJ1-4
clone size: .
D gene: .
V gene: TRBV19
CDR3 DNA: TGTGCCAGTAGCCTGGGACAACCAACTGCAACTAATGAAAAACTGTTTTTT
CDR3 protein: CASSLGQPTATNEKLFF

J gene: TRBJ1-2
clone size: .
D gene: .
V gene: TRBV6-5
CDR3 DNA: TGTGCCAGCAGTTACTCGGGCGATGGCTACACCTTC
CDR3 protein: CASSYSGDGYTF

J gene: TRBJ2-3
clone size: .
D gene: TRBD2
V gene: TRBV5-6
CDR3 DNA: TGTGCCAGCAGCTTAACTTCGACTAGCGGGGGGCTGAATACGCAGTATTTT
CDR3 protein: CASSLTSTSGGLNTQYF

J gene: TRBJ2-2
clone size: .
D gene: .
V gene: TRBV1
CDR3 DNA: TGCACCAGCAGCCAAGATCTTAAACTAGCGGGGGCTAAACTCACCGGGGAGCTGTTTTTT
CDR3 protein: CTSSQDLKLAGAKLTGELFF

J gene: TRBJ1-6
clone size: few
D gene: .
V gene: TRBV6-6
CDR3 DNA: TGTGCCAGCAGTTACTCGATGAGGGATCCGAGAACACCCCTCCACTTT
CDR3 protein: CASSYSMRDPRTPLHF

J gene: TRBJ2-3
clone size: few
D gene: TRBD1
V gene: TRBV2
CDR3 DNA: TGTGCCAGCGGGACAGCCCTCACAGATACGCAGTATTTT
CDR3 protein: CASGTALTDTQYF

J gene: TRBJ2-5
clone size: .
D gene: TRBD2
V gene: TRBV11-2
CDR3 DNA: TGTGCCAGCAGCCAGGGGACTAGCGGGGGGAAAGAGACCCAGTACTTC
CDR3 protein: CASSQGTSGGKETQYF

J gene: TRBJ2-7
clone size: .
D gene: TRBD1
V gene: TRBV4-1
CDR3 DNA: TGCGCCAGCAGCCGAAAAACCGGGACAGGGGACAACGAGCAGTACTTC
CDR3 protein: CASSRKTGTGDNEQYF

J gene: TRBJ2-5
clone size: .
D gene: TRBD1
V gene: TRBV5-4
CDR3 DNA: TGTGCCAGCAGCTGGGACAGGTCAAGGGACCAGTACTTC
CDR3 protein: CASSWDRSRDQYF

J gene: TRBJ2-6
clone size: .
D gene: .
V gene: TRBV5-1
CDR3 DNA: TGCGCCAGCAGCTTTATGAGGGTCTCCTCTGGGGCCAACGTCCTGACTTTC
CDR3 protein: CASSFMRVSSGANVLTF

J gene: TRBJ2-7
clone size: .
D gene: .
V gene: TRBV19
CDR3 DNA: TGTGCCAGTAGAGGCCCGGGGAAAGCTCCCGAGCAGTACTTC
CDR3 protein: CASRGPGKAPEQYF

J gene: TRBJ2-3
clone size: .
D gene: .
V gene: TRBV19
CDR3 DNA: TGTGCCAGTAGCGAGGATGCCACAGATACGCAGTATTTT
CDR3 protein: CASSEDATDTQYF

J gene: TRBJ2-7
clone size: .
D gene: TRBD1
V gene: TRBV5-1
CDR3 DNA: TGCGCCAGCAGCTGGACAGGATCCTACGAGCAGTACTTC
CDR3 protein: CASSWTGSYEQYF

J gene: TRBJ1-1
clone size: .
D gene: .
V gene: TRBV12-3/TRBV12-4
CDR3 DNA: TGTGCCAGCAGACGGGAGGGGCTCGGCACGGCTTTCTTT
CDR3 protein: CASRREGLGTAFF

J gene: TRBJ1-1
clone size: many
D gene: .
V gene: TRBV2
CDR3 DNA: TGTGCCAGCAGTGAGGTTGGGAGGACTGAAGCTTTCTTT
CDR3 protein: CASSEVGRTEAFF

J gene: TRBJ2-2
clone size: many
D gene: .
V gene: TRBV2
CDR3 DNA: TGTGCCAGCAATCCCTTTTACACCGGGGAGCTGTTTTTT
CDR3 protein: CASNPFYTGELFF

J gene: TRBJ1-2
clone size: .
D gene: .
V gene: TRBV15
CDR3 DNA: TGTGCCACCAGCAGGGTAGGTGCAGCCCAGGGATCTTATGGCTACACCTTC
CDR3 protein: CATSRVGAAQGSYGYTF

J gene: TRBJ1-1
clone size: few
D gene: TRBD1
V gene: TRBV19
CDR3 DNA: TGTGCCAGTAGTAAAGTGGGGGGAAGACAGGGGCACACTGAAGCTTTCTTT
CDR3 protein: CASSKVGGRQGHTEAFF

J gene: TRBJ1-2
clone size: .
D gene: .
V gene: TRBV3-1/TRBV3-2
CDR3 DNA: TGTGCCAGCAGCCAAGATGCGGGGGGGACGCCTTTCGGCTACACCTTC
CDR3 protein: CASSQDAGGTPFGYTF

J gene: TRBJ1-5
clone size: .
D gene: .
V gene: TRBV19
CDR3 DNA: TGTGCCAGTAACCGGGTACCCCGGAGTAAGGCCCAGCATTTT
CDR3 protein: CASNRVPRSKAQHF

J gene: TRBJ2-3
clone size: .
D gene: TRBD2
V gene: TRBV2
CDR3 DNA: TGTGCCAGCGCTACTAGCGGGGGCCCTTCCACAGATACGCAGTATTTT
CDR3 protein: CASATSGGPSTDTQYF

J gene: TRBJ2-5
clone size: .
D gene: .
V gene: TRBV19
CDR3 DNA: TGTGCCAGTAGTCCGGGATGGCAAGAGACCCAGTACTTC
CDR3 protein: CASSPGWQETQYF

J gene: TRBJ1-5
clone size: .
D gene: TRBD1
V gene: TRBV2
CDR3 DNA: TGTGCCAGCACTCTACAGGGGGCTTGGCAGCCCCAGCATTTT
CDR3 protein: CASTLQGAWQPQHF

J gene: TRBJ2-2
clone size: .
D gene: TRBD2
V gene: TRBV2
CDR3 DNA: TGTGCCGTGAGCGGGGGTCTTAACACCGGGGAGCTGTTTTTT
CDR3 protein: CAVSGGLNTGELFF

J gene: TRBJ2-2
clone size: few
D gene: TRBD1
V gene: TRBV7-7
CDR3 DNA: TGTGCTAGCAGCCCGACAGGGGGCACCGGGGAGCTGTTTTTT
CDR3 protein: CASSPTGGTGELFF

J gene: TRBJ2-1
clone size: .
D gene: .
V gene: TRBV4-1
CDR3 DNA: TGCGCCAGCAGCCAAGGGCAGGGAATTTTGAATGAGCAGTTCTTC
CDR3 protein: CASSQGQGILNEQFF

J gene: TRBJ1-2
clone size: .
D gene: .
V gene: TRBV2
CDR3 DNA: TGTGCCAGTTACAGGTTACCTAACTATGGCTACACCTTC
CDR3 protein: CASYRLPNYGYTF

J gene: TRBJ2-5
clone size: .
D gene: .
V gene: TRBV29-1
CDR3 DNA: TGCAGCGTTGTAGGGGCCAAGGAGACCCAGTACTTC
CDR3 protein: CSVVGAKETQYF

J gene: TRBJ1-4
clone size: .
D gene: .
V gene: TRBV4-2
CDR3 DNA: TGTGCCAGCAGCCAAGAAGGAAGAGGGTCTGTTAATGAAAAACTGTTTTTT
CDR3 protein: CASSQEGRGSVNEKLFF

J gene: TRBJ1-6
clone size: .
D gene: .
V gene: TRBV11-3
CDR3 DNA: TGTGCCAGCAGCCCGGGCGGGGGGGTTTCACCCCTCCACTTT
CDR3 protein: CASSPGGGVSPLHF